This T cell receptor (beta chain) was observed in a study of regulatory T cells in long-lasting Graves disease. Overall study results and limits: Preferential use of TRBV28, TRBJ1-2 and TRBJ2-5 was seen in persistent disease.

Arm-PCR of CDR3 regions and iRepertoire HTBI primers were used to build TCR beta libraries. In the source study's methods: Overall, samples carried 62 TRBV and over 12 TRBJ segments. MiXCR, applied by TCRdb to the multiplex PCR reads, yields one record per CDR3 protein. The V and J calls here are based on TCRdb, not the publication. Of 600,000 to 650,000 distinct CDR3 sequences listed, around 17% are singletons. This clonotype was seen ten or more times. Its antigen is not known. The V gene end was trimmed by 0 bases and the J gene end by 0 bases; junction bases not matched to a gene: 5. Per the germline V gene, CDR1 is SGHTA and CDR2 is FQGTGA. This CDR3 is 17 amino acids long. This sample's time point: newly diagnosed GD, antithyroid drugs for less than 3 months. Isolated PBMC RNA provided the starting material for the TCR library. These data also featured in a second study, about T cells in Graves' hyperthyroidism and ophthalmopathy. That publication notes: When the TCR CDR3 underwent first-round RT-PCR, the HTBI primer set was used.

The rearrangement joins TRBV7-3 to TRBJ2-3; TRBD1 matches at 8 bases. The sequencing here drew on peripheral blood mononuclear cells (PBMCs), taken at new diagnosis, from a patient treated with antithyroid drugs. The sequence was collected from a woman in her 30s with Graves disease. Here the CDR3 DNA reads TGTGCCAGCAGCTTAACCGGACAGGGCTTAAGCACAGATACGCAGTATTTT. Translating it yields CASSLTGQGLSTDTQYF.